Listed below are T cell receptor beta chains from one sample, sequenced in a study of graft-versus-host responses after intestinal transplantation. Clones were sequenced by immunoSEQ multiplex PCR, and TCRdb holds only the in-frame ones, with some missing. The data contain about 88,000 clones, approximately 94% of them singletons. For these TCRs, the target antigens are not known. The sequenced sample was unstimulated CD4+ T cells sorted from spleen or lymph node cells, obtained before transplant. Source of these receptors: a human donor who was the organ donor for an intestinal transplant. Each CDR3 is given with its conserved first and last residue. A D gene is named only where the DNA matches it firmly. A row's size may be missing; if present it is once, few, many or a size class.

TRBJ2-7	NA	TRBV5-1	NA	TGCGCCAGCAGCTTGATGGACAGAAGGTACGAGCAGTACTTC	CASSLMDRRYEQYF
TRBJ1-1	NA	TRBV18	NA	TGTGCCAGCTCACCATTCGATAGGTCGGTAGCTTTCTTT	CASSPFDRSVAFF
TRBJ2-3	NA	TRBV5-1	NA	TGCGCCAGCAGCCCTGACAGCAACACAGATACGCAGTATTTT	CASSPDSNTDTQYF
TRBJ2-7	NA	TRBV30	TRBD2	TGTGCCTGGAGCCCGGGACTAGGAAACTCCTACGAGCAGTACTTC	CAWSPGLGNSYEQYF
TRBJ2-7	NA	TRBV7-8	NA	TGTGCCAGCAGCTTAGCGAGAGGACAGTCCTACGAGCAGTACTTC	CASSLARGQSYEQYF
TRBJ2-7	NA	TRBV19	NA	TGTGCCAGTAGTCGCTCCGGGACGGGGACCTACGAGCAGTACTTC	CASSRSGTGTYEQYF
TRBJ2-5	NA	TRBV6-1	NA	TGTGCCAGCAAGGGAGGAGGTTCTTTGAAGACCCAGTACTTC	CASKGGGSLKTQYF
TRBJ2-3	NA	TRBV11-2	NA	TGTGCCAGCAGCTTAGGTACGGGAATCACAGATACGCAGTATTTT	CASSLGTGITDTQYF
TRBJ1-2	NA	TRBV6-1	TRBD1	TGTGCCAGCAATCGGGACAGGAACTATGGCTACACCTTC	CASNRDRNYGYTF
TRBJ2-5	NA	TRBV7-7	NA	TGTGCCAGCAGCGGGAGGACAGACCGTGGGGAGACCCAGTACTTC	CASSGRTDRGETQYF
TRBJ1-1	NA	TRBV11-3	NA	TGTGCCAGCAAACGACAGGACACTGAAGCTTTCTTT	CASKRQDTEAFF
TRBJ1-1	NA	TRBV6-5	TRBD1	TGTGCCAGCTCAACAGGGGTCCGAAACACTGAAGCTTTCTTT	CASSTGVRNTEAFF
TRBJ1-6	few	TRBV4-3	NA	TGCGCCAGCAGCCAAGAGCTCCCCCCCTCACCCCTCCACTTT	CASSQELPPSPLHF
TRBJ2-1	NA	TRBV2	NA	TGTGCCAGCAGTGTGGAGGGGGGATCTTACAATGAGCAGTTCTTC	CASSVEGGSYNEQFF
TRBJ1-1	NA	TRBV28	NA	TGTGCCAGCGTGGGGCAGGTAAACACTGAAGCTTTCTTT	CASVGQVNTEAFF
TRBJ2-5	NA	TRBV18	TRBD1	TGTGCCAGCTCACCACCAGGCAGGGGGCGCGGAGAGACCCAGTACTTC	CASSPPGRGRGETQYF
TRBJ1-4	NA	TRBV5-4	NA	TGTGCCAGCAGCTTCTTACAGGGCGTTCAGGGAAAACTGTTTTTT	CASSFLQGVQGKLFF
TRBJ1-1	NA	TRBV18	NA	TGTGCCAGCTCACCTCGCACGGGGGGGAACACTGAAGCTTTCTTT	CASSPRTGGNTEAFF
TRBJ1-2	NA	TRBV28	NA	TGTGCCAGCAGGCCAGGGCCTAATTATGGCTACACCTTC	CASRPGPNYGYTF
TRBJ2-7	NA	TRBV5-6	NA	TGTGCCAGCAGCTTTCCGTCCGGTGCAGGGACCTACGAGCAGTACTTC	CASSFPSGAGTYEQYF
TRBJ2-3	once	TRBV7-8	NA	TGTGCCAGCAGCTTCGGGGGCCGGACAGATACGCAGTATTTT	CASSFGGRTDTQYF
TRBJ1-1	NA	TRBV18	NA	TGTGCCAGCTCCAGTACAGGTACGAGGAACACTGAAGCTTTCTTT	CASSSTGTRNTEAFF
TRBJ2-3	NA	TRBV19	TRBD2	TGTGCCAGTAGTCCCAGCGGGGAACCAGATACGCAGTATTTT	CASSPSGEPDTQYF
TRBJ1-5	NA	TRBV2	NA	TGTGCCAGCAGTGATCCGTGGGGGGATGGCAATCAGCCCCAGCATTTT	CASSDPWGDGNQPQHF
TRBJ2-6	NA	TRBV19	TRBD1	TGTGCCAGTAGTTATGACAGGGGGCGGTCTGGGGCCAACGTCCTGACTTTC	CASSYDRGRSGANVLTF
TRBJ1-1	once	TRBV10-3	NA	TGTGCCATCAGGGGCATGAACACTGAAGCTTTCTTT	CAIRGMNTEAFF
TRBJ1-6	NA	TRBV7-9	TRBD1	TGTGCCAGCAGCTTAGGGACAGGGGTAGGTTCACCCCTCCACTTT	CASSLGTGVGSPLHF
TRBJ1-2	NA	TRBV4-3	NA	TGCGCCAGCAGCCACCTCGGGGTCGGTGGCTACACCTTC	CASSHLGVGGYTF
TRBJ2-3	NA	TRBV7-2	TRBD2	TGTGCCAGCAGCCTAGGGCGGGGGAGCAGTACGCAGTATTTT	CASSLGRGSSTQYF
TRBJ1-2	NA	TRBV28	TRBD1	TGTGCCAGCAGTTTTAGTTCTGGGGACAGGGGTGCCTACACCTTC	CASSFSSGDRGAYTF
TRBJ1-3	NA	TRBV9	TRBD1	TGTGCCAGCAGCGCAAACCCCGGGACAGGGTTAGACACCATATATTTT	CASSANPGTGLDTIYF
TRBJ1-6	NA	TRBV14	NA	TGTGCCAGCAGCCGGGTACAAAGCTATAATTCACCCCTCCACTTT	CASSRVQSYNSPLHF
TRBJ2-3	NA	TRBV10-1	NA	TGCGCCAGCAGTGAGGGCAGGACCACAGATACGCAGTATTTT	CASSEGRTTDTQYF
TRBJ1-5	NA	TRBV19	NA	TGTGCCAGTAGTATCCGGTGGGACTATCAGCCCCAGCATTTT	CASSIRWDYQPQHF
TRBJ2-5	NA	TRBV5-1	TRBD2	TGCGCCAGCAGCTCGGGACTAGCGGGATTCCAAGAGACCCAGTACTTC	CASSSGLAGFQETQYF
TRBJ1-1	few	TRBV28	NA	TGTGCCAGCAGTTTGGGGTACACTGAAGCTTTCTTT	CASSLGYTEAFF
TRBJ1-1	NA	TRBV5-1	NA	TGCGCCAGCCAAACGATGACAGCGGTGAACACTGAAGCTTTCTTT	CASQTMTAVNTEAFF
TRBJ2-1	NA	TRBV2	NA	TGTGCCACCAATCTCGACAGGAGCTCCTACAATGAGCAGTTCTTC	CATNLDRSSYNEQFF
TRBJ1-3	NA	TRBV6-1	NA	TGTGCCAGCTCCGGGACGTCCGGAAACACCATATATTTT	CASSGTSGNTIYF
TRBJ2-1	NA	TRBV5-4	NA	TGTGCCAGCAGCTGGGACAACGACAACAATGAGCAGTTCTTC	CASSWDNDNNEQFF
TRBJ1-2	NA	TRBV4-1	NA	TGCGCCAGCAGCCAGACTTGGGGGGTCGACTATGGCTACACCTTC	CASSQTWGVDYGYTF
TRBJ2-1	NA	TRBV28	NA	TGTGCCAGCAGTCCGGGACCAGCCAATGAGCAGTTCTTC	CASSPGPANEQFF
TRBJ2-3	NA	TRBV9	NA	TGTGCCAGCAGCGTAGCTCAGAGGGGGGCGGGCACAGATACGCAGTATTTT	CASSVAQRGAGTDTQYF
TRBJ2-7	NA	TRBV7-8	TRBD1	TGTGCCAGCAGCTTAGGGGGACAGGGCCGGCATCAGTACTTC	CASSLGGQGRHQYF
TRBJ2-3	NA	TRBV15	NA	TGTGCCACCAGCCTCATGGGGGATAGCACAGATACGCAGTATTTT	CATSLMGDSTDTQYF
TRBJ1-1	NA	TRBV11-2	NA	TGTGCCAGCAGCTTGAGGGAGAACACTGAAGCTTTCTTT	CASSLRENTEAFF
TRBJ2-7	few	TRBV6-1	NA	TGTGCCAGCTCTACGAGGGAGGGGGGAAGCTACGAGCAGTACTTC	CASSTREGGSYEQYF
TRBJ1-2	NA	TRBV28	NA	TGTGCCAGCAGTTCCAGGGCAGGGCTAAATAGCTATGGCTACACCTTC	CASSSRAGLNSYGYTF
TRBJ2-2	NA	TRBV5-4	NA	TGTGCCAGCAGCTTGTCCGGACGGACGTCTCGGGACGGGGAGCTGTTTTTT	CASSLSGRTSRDGELFF
TRBJ1-3	NA	TRBV10-3	NA	TGTGCCATCAGTGGGTCACTTAGCTCTGGAAACACCATATATTTT	CAISGSLSSGNTIYF
TRBJ2-3	NA	TRBV5-1	TRBD2	TGCGCCAGCAGCCTCGCGGGAGCGCGATCGGATACGCAGTATTTT	CASSLAGARSDTQYF
TRBJ2-3	once	TRBV18	NA	TGTGCCAGCTCACTGACCCGGGATACGCAGTATTTT	CASSLTRDTQYF
TRBJ1-3	NA	TRBV7-9	NA	TGTGCCAGCAGCCTACAGGGCACCATTGGAAACACCATATATTTT	CASSLQGTIGNTIYF
TRBJ1-2	NA	TRBV28	NA	TGTGCCAGCAGTATAGCTAACTATGGCTACACCTTC	CASSIANYGYTF
TRBJ2-5	NA	TRBV10-3	NA	TGTGCCACCGGTCCAACAGAGACCCAGTACTTC	CATGPTETQYF